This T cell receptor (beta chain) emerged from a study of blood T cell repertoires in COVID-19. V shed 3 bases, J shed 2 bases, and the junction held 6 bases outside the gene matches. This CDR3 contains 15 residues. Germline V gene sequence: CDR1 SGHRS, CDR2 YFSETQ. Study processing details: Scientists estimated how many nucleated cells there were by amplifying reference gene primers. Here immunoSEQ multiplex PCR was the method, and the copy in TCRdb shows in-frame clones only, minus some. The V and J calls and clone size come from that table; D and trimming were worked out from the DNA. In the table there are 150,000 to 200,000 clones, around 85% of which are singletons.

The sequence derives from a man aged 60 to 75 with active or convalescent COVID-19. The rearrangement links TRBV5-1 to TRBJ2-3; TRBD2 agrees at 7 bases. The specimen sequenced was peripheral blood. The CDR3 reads CASSYPGGATDTQYF. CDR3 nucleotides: TGCGCCAGCAGCTACCCGGGGGGAGCCACAGATACGCAGTATTTT.